Listed here is a single T cell receptor beta chain. Its antigen is as yet unknown. Other DNA sequences of this sample code for an identical CDR3. Germline CDR1 reads SEHNR; CDR2 reads FQNEAQ (reference sequence). V lost 1 base to trimming and J lost 0 bases, with 4 bases between them. The CDR3 covers 14 residues. Sequencing used immunoSEQ version 4 in survey mode. Sequencing was performed with immunoSEQ multiplex PCR; in TCRdb, only in-frame clones are kept and a portion is missing. The sample lists tens of thousands of clones; approximately 70% were seen once. This record comes from a study of persistence of HIV-infected CD4 T cells. An overlapping HIV-1 Gag peptide pool stimulated these cells at 0.75 to 1 ug/peptide/mL. Sorting of responding CD4+ T cells relied on upregulated CD40 ligand together with CD69.

The material was CD4+ T cells sorted from PBMCs after roughly 18-hour stimulation, obtained from a patient who received antiretroviral therapy. This rearrangement joins TRBV7-9 to TRBJ1-3; no firm D call. The sequence was obtained from an adult man with HIV who was CMV-seropositive. CDR3 in amino acids: CASSLGHSGNTIYF. CDR3 DNA: TGTGCCAGCAGCTTAGGTCACTCTGGAAACACCATATATTTT.